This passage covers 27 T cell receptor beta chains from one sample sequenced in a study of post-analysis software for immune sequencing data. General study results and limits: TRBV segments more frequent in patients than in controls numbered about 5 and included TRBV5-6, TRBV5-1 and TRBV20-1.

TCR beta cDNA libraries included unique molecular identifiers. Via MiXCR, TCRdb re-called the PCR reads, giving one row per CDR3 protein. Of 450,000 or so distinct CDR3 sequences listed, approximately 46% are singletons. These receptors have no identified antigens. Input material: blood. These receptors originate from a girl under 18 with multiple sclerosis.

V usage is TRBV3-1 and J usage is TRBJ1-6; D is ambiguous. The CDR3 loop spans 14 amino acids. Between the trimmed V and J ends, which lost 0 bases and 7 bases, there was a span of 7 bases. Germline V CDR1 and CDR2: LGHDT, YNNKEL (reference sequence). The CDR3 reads CASSQDVGNSPLHF. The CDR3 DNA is TGTGCCAGCAGCCAAGATGTGGGGAATTCACCCCTCCACTTT.

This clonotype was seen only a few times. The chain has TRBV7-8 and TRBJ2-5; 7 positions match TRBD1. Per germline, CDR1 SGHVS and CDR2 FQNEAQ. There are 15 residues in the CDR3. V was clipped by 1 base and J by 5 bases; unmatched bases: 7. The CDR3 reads CASSLEGDRGETQYF. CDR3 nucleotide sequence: TGTGCCAGCAGCTTAGAAGGGGACAGAGGGGAGACCCAGTACTTC.

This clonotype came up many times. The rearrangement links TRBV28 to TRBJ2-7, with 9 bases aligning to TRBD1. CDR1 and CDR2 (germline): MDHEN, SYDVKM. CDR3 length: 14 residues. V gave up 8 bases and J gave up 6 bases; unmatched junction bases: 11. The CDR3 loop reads CASSGTGNTGEQYF. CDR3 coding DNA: TGTGCCAGCTCCGGGACAGGGAACACAGGCGAGCAGTACTTC.

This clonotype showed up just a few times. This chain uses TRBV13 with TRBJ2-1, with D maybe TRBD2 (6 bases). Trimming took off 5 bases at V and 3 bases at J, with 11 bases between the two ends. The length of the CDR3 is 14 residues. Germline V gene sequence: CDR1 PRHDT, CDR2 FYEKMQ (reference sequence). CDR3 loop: CASSHGGYYNEQFF. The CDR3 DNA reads TGTGCCAGCAGCCACGGGGGTTACTACAATGAGCAGTTCTTC.

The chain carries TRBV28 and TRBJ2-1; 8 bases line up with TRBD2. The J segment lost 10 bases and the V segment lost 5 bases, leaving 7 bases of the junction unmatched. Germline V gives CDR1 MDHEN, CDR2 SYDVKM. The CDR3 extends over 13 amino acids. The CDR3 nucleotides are TGTGCCAGCAGTCGACGGGAGGGCCTAGAGCAGTTCTTC. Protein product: CASSRREGLEQFF.

The DNA of the CDR3 is TGTGCCAGCAGTTCTCCCGGGACAGGGGATGGCTACACCTTC. It encodes CASSSPGTGDGYTF. V and J are TRBV12-3 or TRBV12-4 and TRBJ1-2, with 10 bases lining up with TRBD1. The CDR3 has 14 amino acids. With 4 bases clipped from V and 6 bases from J, the junction kept 5 bases outside the gene matches.

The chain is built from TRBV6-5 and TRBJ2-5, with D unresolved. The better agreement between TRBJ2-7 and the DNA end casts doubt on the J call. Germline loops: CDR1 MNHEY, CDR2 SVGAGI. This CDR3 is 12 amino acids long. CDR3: CASSYFGHEQYF. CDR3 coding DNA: TGTGCCAGCAGTTACTTCGGCCACGAGCAGTACTTC.

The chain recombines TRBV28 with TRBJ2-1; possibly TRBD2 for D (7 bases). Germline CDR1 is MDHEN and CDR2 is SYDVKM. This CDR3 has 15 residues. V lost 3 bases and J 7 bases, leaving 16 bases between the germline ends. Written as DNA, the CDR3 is TGTGCCAGCAGTTTTTCACAGGGAGGGGTGAATGAGCAGTTCTTC. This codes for CASSFSQGGVNEQFF.

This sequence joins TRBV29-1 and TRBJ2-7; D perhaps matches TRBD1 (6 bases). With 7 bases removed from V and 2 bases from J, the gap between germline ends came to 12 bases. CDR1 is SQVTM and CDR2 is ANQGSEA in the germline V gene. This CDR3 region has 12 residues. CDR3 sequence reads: CSALDSPYEQYF. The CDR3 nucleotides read TGCAGCGCCCTGGACAGCCCCTACGAGCAGTACTTC.

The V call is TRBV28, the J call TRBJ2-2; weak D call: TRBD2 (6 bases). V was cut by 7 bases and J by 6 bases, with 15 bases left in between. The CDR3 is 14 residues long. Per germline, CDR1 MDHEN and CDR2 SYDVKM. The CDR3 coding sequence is TGTGCCAGCACTGATCCCGGGGGATCCGGGGAGCTGTTTTTT. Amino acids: CASTDPGGSGELFF.

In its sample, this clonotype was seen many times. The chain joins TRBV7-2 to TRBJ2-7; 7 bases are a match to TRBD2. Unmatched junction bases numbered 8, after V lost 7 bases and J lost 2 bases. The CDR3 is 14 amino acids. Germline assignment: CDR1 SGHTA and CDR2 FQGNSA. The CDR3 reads CASKVSGLTYEQYF. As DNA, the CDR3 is TGTGCCAGCAAAGTTAGCGGGCTGACCTACGAGCAGTACTTC.

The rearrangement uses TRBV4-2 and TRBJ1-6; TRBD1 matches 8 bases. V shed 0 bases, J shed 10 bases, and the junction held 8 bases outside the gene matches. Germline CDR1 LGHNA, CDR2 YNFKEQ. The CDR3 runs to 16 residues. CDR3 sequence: CASSQEPQGVRSPLHF. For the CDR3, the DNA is TGTGCCAGCAGCCAAGAACCACAGGGGGTCCGCTCACCCCTCCACTTT.

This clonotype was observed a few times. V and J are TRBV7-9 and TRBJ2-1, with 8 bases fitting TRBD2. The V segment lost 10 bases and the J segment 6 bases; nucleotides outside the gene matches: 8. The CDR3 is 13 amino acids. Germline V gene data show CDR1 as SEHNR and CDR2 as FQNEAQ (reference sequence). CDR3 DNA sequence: TGTGCCACTCCGGGAGGGGGGCCCAATGAGCAGTTCTTC. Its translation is CATPGGGPNEQFF.

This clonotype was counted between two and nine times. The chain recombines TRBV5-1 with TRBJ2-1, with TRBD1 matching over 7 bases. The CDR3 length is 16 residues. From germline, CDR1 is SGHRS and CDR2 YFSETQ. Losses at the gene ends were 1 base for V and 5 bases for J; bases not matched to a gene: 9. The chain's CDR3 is CASSLQGTDSNNEQFF. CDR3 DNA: TGCGCCAGCAGCTTGCAAGGGACAGATTCTAACAATGAGCAGTTCTTC.

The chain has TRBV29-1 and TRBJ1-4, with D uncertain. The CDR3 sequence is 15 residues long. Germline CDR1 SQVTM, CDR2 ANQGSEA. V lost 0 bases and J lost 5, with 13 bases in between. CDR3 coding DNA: TGCAGCGTTGAAGACAAGAGGGCGCGGAATGAAAAACTGTTTTTT. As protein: CSVEDKRARNEKLFF.

The CDR3 DNA is TGTGCCAGCAGCTTACGCGGCCTCTACGAGCAGTACTTC. This encodes CASSLRGLYEQYF. The chain carries TRBV7-2 and TRBJ2-7; D is unclear. The germline CDR1 and CDR2 sequences are SGHTA and FQGNSA. With 2 bases removed from V and 3 bases from J, the gap between germline ends came to 8 bases. CDR3 length equals 13 residues.

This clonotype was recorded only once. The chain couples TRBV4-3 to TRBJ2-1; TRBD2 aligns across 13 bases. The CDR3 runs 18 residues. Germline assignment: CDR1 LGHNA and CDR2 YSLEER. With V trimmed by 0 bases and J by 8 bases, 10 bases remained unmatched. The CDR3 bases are TGCGCCAGCAGCCAAGATCGCCTCACTAGCGGGAGGGCCTATGAGCAGTTCTTC. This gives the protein CASSQDRLTSGRAYEQFF.

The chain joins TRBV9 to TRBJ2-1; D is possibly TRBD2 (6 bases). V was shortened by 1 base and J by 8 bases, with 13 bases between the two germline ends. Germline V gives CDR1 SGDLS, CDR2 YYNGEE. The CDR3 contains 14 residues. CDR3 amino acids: CASSVWGTGDEQFF. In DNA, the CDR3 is TGTGCCAGCAGCGTATGGGGAACGGGAGATGAGCAGTTCTTC.

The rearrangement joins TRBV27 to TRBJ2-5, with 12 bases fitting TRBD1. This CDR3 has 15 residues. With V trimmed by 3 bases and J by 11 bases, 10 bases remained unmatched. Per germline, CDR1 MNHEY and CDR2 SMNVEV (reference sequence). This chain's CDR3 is CASSFPGQGAEEQYF. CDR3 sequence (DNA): TGTGCCAGCAGTTTCCCGGGACAGGGGGCCGAGGAGCAGTACTTC.

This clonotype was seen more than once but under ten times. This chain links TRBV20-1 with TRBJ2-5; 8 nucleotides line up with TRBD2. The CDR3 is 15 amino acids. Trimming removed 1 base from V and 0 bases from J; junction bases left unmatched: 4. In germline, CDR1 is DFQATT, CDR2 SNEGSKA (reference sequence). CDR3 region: CSARASSGYQETQYF. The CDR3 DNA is TGCAGTGCTAGAGCGTCTAGCGGGTACCAAGAGACCCAGTACTTC.

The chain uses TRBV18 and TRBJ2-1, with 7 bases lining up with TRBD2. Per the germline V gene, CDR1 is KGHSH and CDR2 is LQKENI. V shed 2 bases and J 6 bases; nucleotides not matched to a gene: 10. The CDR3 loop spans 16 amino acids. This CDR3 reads CASSPGTSVSGNEQFF. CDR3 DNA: TGTGCCAGCTCACCAGGCACTAGCGTCAGCGGCAATGAGCAGTTCTTC. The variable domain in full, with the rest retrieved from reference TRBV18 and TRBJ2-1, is NAGVMQNPRHLVRRRGQEARLRCSPMKGHSHVYWYRQLPEEGLKFMVYLQKENIIDESGMPKERFSAEFPKEGPSILRIQQVVRGDSAAYFCASSPGTSVSGNEQFFGPGTRLTVL.

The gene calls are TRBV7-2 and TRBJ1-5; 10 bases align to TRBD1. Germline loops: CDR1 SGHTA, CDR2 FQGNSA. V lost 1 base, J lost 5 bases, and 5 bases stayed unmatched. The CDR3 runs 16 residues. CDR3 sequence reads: CASSLETGGAYQPQHF. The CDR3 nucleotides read TGTGCCAGCAGCTTAGAGACAGGGGGCGCCTATCAGCCCCAGCATTTT. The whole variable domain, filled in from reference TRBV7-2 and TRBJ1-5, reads GAGVSQSPSNKVTEKGKDVELRCDPISGHTALYWYRQSLGQGLEFLIYFQGNSAPDKSGLPSDRFSAERTGGSVSTLTIQRTQQEDSAVYLCASSLETGGAYQPQHFGDGTRLSIL.

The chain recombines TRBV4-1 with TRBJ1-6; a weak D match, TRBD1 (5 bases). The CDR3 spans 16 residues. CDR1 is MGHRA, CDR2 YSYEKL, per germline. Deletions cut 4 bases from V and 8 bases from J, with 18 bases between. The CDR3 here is CASSPTGGGSHSPLHF. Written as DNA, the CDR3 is TGCGCCAGCAGCCCCACGGGGGGAGGGTCGCATTCACCCCTCCACTTT.

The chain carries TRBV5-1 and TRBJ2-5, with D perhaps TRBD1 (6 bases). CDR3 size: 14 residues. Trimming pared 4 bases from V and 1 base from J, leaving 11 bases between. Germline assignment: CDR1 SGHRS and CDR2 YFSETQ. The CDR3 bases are TGCGCCAGCAGCACGGACAGTTTCCAAGAGACCCAGTACTTC. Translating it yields CASSTDSFQETQYF.

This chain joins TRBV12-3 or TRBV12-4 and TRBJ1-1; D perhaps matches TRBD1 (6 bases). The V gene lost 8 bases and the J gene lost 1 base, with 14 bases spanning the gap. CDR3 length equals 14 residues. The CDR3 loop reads CASGKRGENTEAFF. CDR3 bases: TGTGCCAGCGGGAAAAGGGGGGAGAACACTGAAGCTTTCTTT.

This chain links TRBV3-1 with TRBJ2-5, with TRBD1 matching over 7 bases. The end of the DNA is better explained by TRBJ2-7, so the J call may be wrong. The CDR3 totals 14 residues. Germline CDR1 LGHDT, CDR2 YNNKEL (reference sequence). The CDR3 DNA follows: TGTGCCAGCAGCCAAATCGACAGGGATTCCGAGCAGTACTTC. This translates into CASSQIDRDSEQYF.

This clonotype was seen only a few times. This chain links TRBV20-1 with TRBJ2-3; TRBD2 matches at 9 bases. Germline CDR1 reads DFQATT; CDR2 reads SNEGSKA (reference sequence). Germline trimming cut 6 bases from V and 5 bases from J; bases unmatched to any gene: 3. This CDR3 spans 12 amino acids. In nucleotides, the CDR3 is TGCAGTGCCTATAGCGGGAGAGATACGCAGTATTTT. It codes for CSAYSGRDTQYF.